A single sample is the source of the 10 T cell receptor beta chains below, sequenced in a study of blood T cell repertoires in COVID-19. The method was immunoSEQ multiplex PCR; TCRdb's version includes in-frame clones alone and lacks a portion of them. This sample yields approximately 130,000 clones, of which 87% are seen a single time; about 2.5% belongs to the top ten. Sequencing was done on a sample of peripheral blood. The receptors stem from a man aged 50-59 years with active COVID-19.

The gene calls are TRBV19 and TRBJ1-2; D may be TRBD1 (6 bases). The germline gives CDR1 LNHDA, CDR2 SQIVND (reference sequence). The CDR3 runs to 16 residues. The ends were cut back, 5 bases at V and 2 bases at J, with 18 bases in the middle. CDR3 coding DNA: TGTGCCAGTAGTTCCCTAAAGGGGGGAGGGAACTATGGCTACACCTTC. Its translation: CASSSLKGGGNYGYTF.

V is TRBV2 and J is TRBJ1-4, with D maybe TRBD1 (5 bases). This CDR3 spans 12 amino acids. V was pared by 6 bases and J by 8 bases, with 10 bases between. Germline values: CDR1 SNHLY, CDR2 FYNNEI. CDR3 nucleotide sequence: TGTGCCAGCAGGCTAAGACAGGAAAAACTGTTTTTT. Its translation: CASRLRQEKLFF.

The chain employs TRBV7-8 and TRBJ1-1, with no clear D. Deletions cut 2 bases from V and 11 bases from J, with 9 bases between. The CDR3 consists of 11 residues. CDR1 is SGHVS, CDR2 FQNEAQ, per germline. The CDR3 DNA sequence: TGTGCCAGCAGCTTAAGTGGCCCCGCTTTCTTT. Translated: CASSLSGPAFF.

This clone appeared a single time. With a much larger clone just one base away, this may be a read error. This chain joins TRBV7-8 and TRBJ1-5; D is unresolved. CDR3 length: 13 amino acids. The V gene's germline CDR1 is SGHVS and CDR2 FQNEAQ. V was shortened by 1 base and J by 4 bases, with 5 bases between the two germline ends. The CDR3 sequence: CASSLGRNQPQHF. CDR3 DNA: TGTGCCAGCAGCTTAGGGCGGAATCAGCCCCAGCATTTT.

V is TRBV10-3 and J is TRBJ1-4; 9 positions match TRBD1. Per the germline V gene, CDR1 is ENHRY and CDR2 is SYGVKD. The V segment lost 8 bases and the J segment 5 bases; nucleotides outside the gene matches: 9. The CDR3 sequence is 15 residues long. CDR3 in DNA: TGTGCCATCGGAGGAGGGACAGGGCCAAATGAAAAACTGTTTTTT. Translating it yields CAIGGGTGPNEKLFF.

The CDR3 sequence: CASSLQLSTNEKLFF. Written as DNA, the CDR3 is TGTGCCAGCAGCTTACAGCTTAGCACTAATGAAAAACTGTTTTTT. The V and J genes are TRBV7-2 and TRBJ1-4; D is unresolved. Germline V lookup: CDR1 SGHTA, CDR2 FQGNSA. V dropped 2 bases and J dropped 2 bases, with 9 bases sitting between them. CDR3 size: 15 residues.

This sequence joins TRBV5-1 and TRBJ2-5; D gene uncertain. Germline CDR1 is SGHRS and CDR2 is YFSETQ. The germline V and J ends were trimmed by 6 bases and 5 bases, with 17 bases remaining between them. CDR3 size: 14 residues. This chain's CDR3 is CASNPDSRRETQYF. Here the CDR3 DNA reads TGCGCCAGCAACCCCGACTCCCGCCGGGAGACCCAGTACTTC.

The chain has TRBV5-8 and TRBJ2-2; D perhaps matches TRBD1 (5 bases). In germline, CDR1 is SGHTS, CDR2 YDEGEE. The CDR3 loop spans 16 amino acids. V gave up 1 base and J gave up 6 bases, with 16 bases separating them. As DNA, the CDR3 is TGTGCCAGCAGCTTGTACAGGCCCCTTGGGTCCGGGGAGCTGTTTTTT. This encodes CASSLYRPLGSGELFF.

The CDR3 nucleotides are TGCGCCAGCAGCCAGGGCGGAGGGTTCATCGCTAATGAAAAACTGTTTTTT. Its protein product is CASSQGGGFIANEKLFF. The chain couples TRBV4-1 to TRBJ1-4; D uncertain. Germline CDR1 is MGHRA and CDR2 is YSYEKL. This CDR3 is built from 17 residues. V was pared by 3 bases and J by 3 bases, with 17 bases between.

This chain links TRBV6-1 with TRBJ1-5; D is possibly TRBD1 (6 bases). Germline V lookup: CDR1 MNHNS, CDR2 SASEGT. The CDR3 runs 15 residues. Trimming stripped 2 bases from V and 5 bases from J, with 13 bases between. The CDR3 loop reads CASSERPGEHQPQHF. In DNA form, the CDR3 reads TGTGCCAGCAGTGAACGTCCAGGGGAACATCAGCCCCAGCATTTT.